The 3 T cell receptor beta chains below come from one sample, sequenced in a study of blood T cell repertoires in COVID-19. Assay: immunoSEQ multiplex PCR; the TCRdb copy retains only in-frame clones and omits some. The sample carries some 64,000 clones, roughly 84% recorded once. Sequencing was carried out using peripheral blood. These receptors all come from a man aged 70 or older with acute or convalescent COVID-19.

The rearrangement joins TRBV6-5 to TRBJ2-2; maybe TRBD2 (6 bases). With 6 bases removed from V and 4 bases from J, the gap between germline ends came to 12 bases. Germline V CDR1 and CDR2: MNHEY, SVGAGI. The CDR3 length is 14 residues. The CDR3 region has the DNA TGTGCCAGCAGAGTGGGGGGAGGCACCGGGGAGCTGTTTTTT. Translated: CASRVGGGTGELFF.

The chain carries TRBV12-3 or TRBV12-4 and TRBJ1-2; 8 nucleotides match TRBD1. V shed 5 bases, J shed 3 bases, and the junction held 2 bases outside the gene matches. The CDR3 is made up of 13 amino acids. Here the CDR3 reads CASSTGGDYGYTF. As DNA, the CDR3 is TGTGCCAGCAGTACAGGGGGGGACTATGGCTACACCTTC.

The chain couples TRBV28 to TRBJ1-6, with a tentative D call TRBD1 (5 bases). Germline-derived CDR1 and CDR2 are MDHEN and SYDVKM. V was cut by 6 bases and J by 7 bases, with 16 bases left in between. This CDR3 comprises 15 residues. The CDR3 protein is CASRRLRGKNSPLHF. As DNA, the CDR3 is TGTGCCAGCAGGCGTCTCCGGGGGAAAAATTCACCCCTCCACTTT.